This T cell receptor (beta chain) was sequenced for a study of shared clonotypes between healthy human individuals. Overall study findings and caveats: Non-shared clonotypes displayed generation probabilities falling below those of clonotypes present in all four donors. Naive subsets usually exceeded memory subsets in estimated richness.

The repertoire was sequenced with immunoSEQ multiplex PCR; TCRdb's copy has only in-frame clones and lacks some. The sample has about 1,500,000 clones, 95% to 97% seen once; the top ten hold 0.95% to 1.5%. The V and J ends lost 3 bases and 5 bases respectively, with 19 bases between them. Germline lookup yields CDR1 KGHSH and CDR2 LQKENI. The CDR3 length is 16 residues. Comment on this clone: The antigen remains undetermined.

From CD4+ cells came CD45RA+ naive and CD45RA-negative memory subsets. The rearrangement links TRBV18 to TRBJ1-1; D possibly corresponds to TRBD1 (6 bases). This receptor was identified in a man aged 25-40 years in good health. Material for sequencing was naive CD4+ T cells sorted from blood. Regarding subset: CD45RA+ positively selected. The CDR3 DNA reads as TGTGCCAGCTCACCCACCCGGATAGGGGGTCAGACTGAAGCTTTCTTT. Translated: CASSPTRIGGQTEAFF.